These 18 T cell receptor beta chains share one sample of origin, sequenced in a study of blood T cell repertoires in COVID-19. Generated by immunoSEQ multiplex PCR, the TCRdb table keeps only in-frame clones and is missing some. The sample includes about 100,000 clones, approximately 90% seen only once; the top ten take around 5%. Sequenced input: peripheral blood. These receptors were obtained from a woman in her forties or fifties with COVID-19, enrolled during active disease.

For the CDR3, the DNA is TGCGCCAGCAGTGCTTTATACAATGAGCAGTTCTTC. It codes for CASSALYNEQFF. V gene TRBV10-2 combines with J gene TRBJ2-1, with unresolved D. The CDR3 has 12 residues. Trimming removed 4 bases at V and 4 bases at J, with 5 bases between. The germline CDR1 and CDR2 sequences are WSHSY and SAAADI.

A word on this clone: The identical CDR3 is also encoded by other nucleotide sequences in the sample. This chain connects TRBV27 to TRBJ2-5; the D gene is possibly TRBD2 (6 bases). This CDR3 comprises 13 residues. Germline assignment: CDR1 MNHEY and CDR2 SMNVEV (reference sequence). Deletions cut 2 bases from V and 5 bases from J, with 9 bases between. The CDR3 DNA follows: TGTGCCAGCAGTTTAGGGGGGAGGGAGACCCAGTACTTC. The encoded protein is CASSLGGRETQYF.

The chain carries TRBV9 and TRBJ2-5, with TRBD2 matching 8 bases. V was pared by 0 bases and J by 2 bases, with 6 bases of the junction left unmatched. The CDR3 sequence is 16 residues long. The germline CDR1 and CDR2 sequences are SGDLS and YYNGEE. As DNA, the CDR3 is TGTGCCAGCAGCGTAGGAAGCGGGGGCACTCAAGAGACCCAGTACTTC. Translation gives CASSVGSGGTQETQYF.

J is TRBJ1-2 and V is TRBV29-1; 8 nucleotides line up with TRBD1. The germline gives CDR1 SQVTM, CDR2 ANQGSEA. With 5 bases clipped from V and 4 bases from J, the junction kept 12 bases outside the gene matches. CDR3 length: 15 amino acids. The CDR3 region is CSVTSDRDLGYGYTF. In DNA, the CDR3 is TGCAGCGTTACCTCGGACAGGGACCTGGGCTATGGCTACACCTTC.

This chain uses TRBV5-5 with TRBJ2-1; D is uncertain. The germline V gene has CDR1 SGHKS and CDR2 YYEKEE (reference sequence). V was shortened by 2 bases and J by 8 bases, with 11 bases between the two germline ends. This CDR3 has 13 amino acids. For the CDR3, the DNA is TGTGCCAGCAGCTTAGACATCCCCCATGAGCAGTTCTTC. Translation gives CASSLDIPHEQFF.

V gene TRBV7-7 combines with J gene TRBJ2-5; the D gene is possibly TRBD2 (5 bases). The CDR3 extends over 13 amino acids. Germline V lookup: CDR1 SSHAT, CDR2 FNYEAQ (reference sequence). V lost 3 bases and J lost 10, with 15 bases in between. CDR3 residues: CASSFGEERVQYF. In DNA, the CDR3 is TGTGCCAGCAGCTTCGGGGAAGAGAGGGTCCAGTACTTC.

The chain combines TRBV6-6 with TRBJ1-2; unclear D gene. Germline V gene sequence: CDR1 MNHNY, CDR2 SVGAGI (reference sequence). This CDR3 comprises 16 residues. V was shortened by 6 bases and J by 1 base, with 18 bases between the two germline ends. The CDR3 bases are TGTGCCAGCAGCAACGGGGTAGGCCCAGTTAACTATGGCTACACCTTC. Translation: CASSNGVGPVNYGYTF.

The rearrangement links TRBV5-1 to TRBJ1-1; weak D call: TRBD1 (5 bases). Germline CDR1 and CDR2: SGHRS and YFSETQ. With 0 bases removed from V and 0 bases from J, the gap between germline ends came to 15 bases. CDR3 length equals 17 residues. The CDR3 DNA reads as TGCGCCAGCAGCTTGGATCTGGGGGGACCCATGAACACTGAAGCTTTCTTT. Translating it yields CASSLDLGGPMNTEAFF.

J is TRBJ1-4 and V is TRBV7-9; TRBD1 might be the D (6 bases). The V end lost 4 bases, the J end lost 8 bases, and 11 bases lay between the germline ends. The CDR3 is 13 residues long. Germline CDR1 is SEHNR and CDR2 is FQNEAQ (reference sequence). Written as DNA, the CDR3 is TGTGCCAGCAGCTACTTCGGACAGGAAAAACTGTTTTTT. Its translation is CASSYFGQEKLFF.

The chain couples TRBV11-3 to TRBJ2-2, with unresolved D. The germline V and J ends were trimmed by 1 base and 6 bases, with 15 bases remaining between them. CDR1 SGHNT and CDR2 YENEEA come from the germline V gene. The CDR3 has 16 amino acids. Here the CDR3 reads CASSLGHQALPGELFF. The CDR3 DNA is TGTGCCAGCAGCTTAGGACACCAAGCTCTACCCGGGGAGCTGTTTTTT.

The V gene is TRBV11-2, the J gene TRBJ2-6, with D hard to call. Per germline, CDR1 SGHAT and CDR2 FQNNGV. The CDR3 runs 19 residues. Between the trimmed V and J ends, which lost 5 bases and 0 bases, there was a span of 20 bases. CDR3 sequence: CASSGSLETVGSGANVLTF. As DNA, the CDR3 is TGTGCCAGCAGCGGCTCATTGGAGACGGTGGGCTCTGGGGCCAACGTCCTGACTTTC.

The chain joins TRBV2 to TRBJ2-5, with TRBD2 matching 11 bases. Unmatched junction bases numbered 7, after V lost 6 bases and J lost 4 bases. CDR1 and CDR2 from the germline V gene are SNHLY and FYNNEI. This CDR3 contains 15 residues. The CDR3, as DNA: TGTGCCAGCAGCCCAACTAGCGGGGGATCAGAGACCCAGTACTTC. This gives the protein CASSPTSGGSETQYF.

This clone was recorded a few times. The chain couples TRBV10-3 to TRBJ1-2; D may be TRBD1 (5 bases). The CDR3 runs 16 residues. Germline V gene sequence: CDR1 ENHRY, CDR2 SYGVKD. V lost 8 bases and J 0 bases, leaving 19 bases between the germline ends. In DNA, the CDR3 is TGTGCCATCGGGGGGACCGAAACCCTTCCTAACTATGGCTACACCTTC. It codes for CAIGGTETLPNYGYTF.

This chain joins TRBV7-2 and TRBJ2-7; 7 nucleotides align to TRBD2. J was trimmed by 4 bases and V by 4 bases; bases with no gene match: 1. This CDR3 has 12 residues. Germline loops: CDR1 SGHTA, CDR2 FQGNSA. CDR3 DNA: TGTGCCAGCAGCTGGGAGGGGTACGAGCAGTACTTC. Its protein is CASSWEGYEQYF.

The rearrangement uses TRBV6-6 and TRBJ1-2, with D tentatively TRBD1 (5 bases). CDR3 length equals 13 residues. V was pared by 6 bases and J by 4 bases, with 12 bases between. Germline V CDR1 and CDR2: MNHNY, SVGAGI (reference sequence). The CDR3 region is CASRSDSLYGYTF. DNA of the CDR3: TGTGCCAGCAGGTCAGACAGCCTCTATGGCTACACCTTC.

The V call is TRBV10-2, the J call TRBJ2-3, with 7 bases fitting TRBD2. Germline V gives CDR1 WSHSY, CDR2 SAAADI. J gave up 3 bases and V 8 bases, and 17 bases lay outside the gene matches. The CDR3 is made up of 17 amino acids. The CDR3 nucleotides read TGCGCCAGCCGCCCGAGGTCTAGCGGTATAATGACAGATACGCAGTATTTT. Protein: CASRPRSSGIMTDTQYF.

The sample holds a few counts of this clone. J is TRBJ1-4 and V is TRBV19; D uncertain. The length of the CDR3 is 15 residues. The V and J ends lost 3 bases and 0 bases respectively, with 8 bases between them. From germline, CDR1 is LNHDA and CDR2 SQIVND (reference sequence). As DNA, the CDR3 is TGTGCCAGTAGTATTCACACCTCAACTAATGAAAAACTGTTTTTT. The encoded protein is CASSIHTSTNEKLFF.

This clone was counted a few times. The chain employs TRBV18 and TRBJ1-3; D is possibly TRBD1 (5 bases). V was clipped by 0 bases and J by 4 bases, with 7 bases between them. CDR3 length equals 14 residues. In germline, CDR1 is KGHSH, CDR2 LQKENI. CDR3 sequence: CASSPPNRGNTIYF. In nucleotides, the CDR3 is TGTGCCAGCTCACCACCGAACAGGGGAAACACCATATATTTT.